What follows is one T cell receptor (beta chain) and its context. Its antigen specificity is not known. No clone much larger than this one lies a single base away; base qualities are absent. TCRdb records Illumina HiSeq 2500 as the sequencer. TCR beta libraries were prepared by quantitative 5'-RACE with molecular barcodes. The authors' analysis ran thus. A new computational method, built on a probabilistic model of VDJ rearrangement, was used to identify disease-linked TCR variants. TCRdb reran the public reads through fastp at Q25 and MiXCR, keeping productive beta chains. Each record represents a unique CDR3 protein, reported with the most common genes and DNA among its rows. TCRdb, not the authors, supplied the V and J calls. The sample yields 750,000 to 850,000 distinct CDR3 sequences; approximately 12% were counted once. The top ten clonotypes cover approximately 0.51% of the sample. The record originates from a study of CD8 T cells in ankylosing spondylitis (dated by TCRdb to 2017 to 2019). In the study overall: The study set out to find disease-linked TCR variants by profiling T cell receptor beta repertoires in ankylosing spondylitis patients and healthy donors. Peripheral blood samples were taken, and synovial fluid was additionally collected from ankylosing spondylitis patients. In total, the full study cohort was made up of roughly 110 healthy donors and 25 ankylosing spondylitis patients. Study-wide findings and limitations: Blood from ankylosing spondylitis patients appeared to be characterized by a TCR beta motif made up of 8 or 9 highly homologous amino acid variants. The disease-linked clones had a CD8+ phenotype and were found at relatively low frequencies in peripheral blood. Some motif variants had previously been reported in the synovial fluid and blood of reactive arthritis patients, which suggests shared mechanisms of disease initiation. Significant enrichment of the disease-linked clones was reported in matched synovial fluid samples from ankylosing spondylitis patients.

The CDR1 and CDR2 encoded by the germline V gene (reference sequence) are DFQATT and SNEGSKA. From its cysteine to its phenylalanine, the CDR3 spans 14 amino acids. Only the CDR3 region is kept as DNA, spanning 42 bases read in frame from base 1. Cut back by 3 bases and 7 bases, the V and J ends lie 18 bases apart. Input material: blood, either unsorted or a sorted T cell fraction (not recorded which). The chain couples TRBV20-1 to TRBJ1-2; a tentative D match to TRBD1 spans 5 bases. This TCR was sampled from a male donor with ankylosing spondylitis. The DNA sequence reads TGCAGTGCTAGTCGGGACTTCCTTTCGGGTGGCTACACCTTC. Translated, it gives CSASRDFLSGGYTF.